This T cell receptor (beta chain) appears in the sequencing data of a study of T cell repertoires in cytomegalovirus infection (dated 2019 in TCRdb). About the study as a whole: The HLA type of each donor mattered for the analysis, because public TCR beta signatures pointed to carriage of CMV infection along with the matching HLA type. Summary of the overall study and its limitations: Carriers of CMV infection plus the relevant HLA type were discriminated by the cumulative frequency of public TCR beta family members in the study cohort and in an independent 352-donor cohort. The ex vivo response was dominated by HLA-C-restricted CMV-specific TCR beta clonotypes, which also provided the single most frequent clonotype in two of eight donors.

The germline V gene (reference sequence) specifies LNHDA as CDR1 and SQIVND as CDR2. Inclusive of the bounding cysteine and phenylalanine, the CDR3 is 13 residues long. The entry retains the CDR3 DNA only, 39 bases that are in frame from base 1. From V the trimming removes 5 bases and from J it removes 6 bases, while the gene matches leave 5 bases of the junction unaccounted for. The sequencer was an Illumina HiSeq 1500. TCRdb reprocessing: public reads trimmed at Q25 with fastp, clones called with MiXCR, in-frame beta chains kept. Every entry covers one CDR3 protein and lists the most common genes and DNA from its rows. The sample data list about 490,000 distinct CDR3 sequences, and over 9% of these were observed just once. Around 9.6% of the sample goes to the ten largest clones. In regard to this clonotype: Its antigen is unknown. Base qualities are not provided; no much larger clone lies one nucleotide away.

This receptor chain uses TRBV19 and TRBJ2-7, and TRBD1 aligns with 9 junction nucleotides. The sequence came from a human donor in good health (CMV status not recorded). Some clones in this sample may be carry-over from other donors' samples. Sequencing was performed on PBMCs. The base sequence is TGTGCCAGTAGTCTTGGACAGGGGCTCGAGCAGTACTTC. This gives the protein CASSLGQGLEQYF.